This T cell receptor beta chain was identified during a study of human T cells and chemical hapten exposure. CDR3 size: 13 residues. Germline V CDR1 and CDR2: SGHAT, FQDESV (reference sequence). Trimming took off 2 bases at V and 8 bases at J, with 12 bases between the two ends. Using its own MiXCR run on the RACE reads, TCRdb lists one record per CDR3 protein. The sample has approximately 400,000 distinct CDR3 sequences, about 4.8% seen once; the top ten hold 2% to 2.5%. Time point reported: patch test 1, 2 weeks after DPC sensitization. The treatment denotes: therapeutic diphenylcyclopropenone sensitization with weekly scalp DPC.

The material was whole blood, obtained in connection with sensitization to the hapten diphenylcyclopropenone (DPC). The TCR sequence derives from a woman between 45 and 60 years old with alopecia areata. Some clones in this sample may be carry-over from other donors' samples. This rearrangement joins TRBV11-1 to TRBJ1-2, with D perhaps matching TRBD1 (6 bases). The CDR3 DNA reads as TGTGCCAGCAGCTTATCGGGGGGCGAAGGCTACACCTTC. Protein: CASSLSGGEGYTF. The full variable domain, in which reference TRBV11-1 and TRBJ1-2 provide the parts outside the CDR3, is EAEVAQSPRYKITEKSQAVAFWCDPISGHATLYWYRQILGQGPELLVQFQDESVVDDSQLPKDRFSAERLKGVDSTLKIQPAELGDSAMYLCASSLSGGEGYTFGSGTRLTVV.